This T cell receptor (beta chain) was retrieved from a study of regulatory T cells in long-lasting Graves disease. Time point indicated: newly diagnosed GD, antithyroid drugs for less than 3 months. Generation of the TCR library employed RNA extracted from PBMCs. The CDR3 is 13 amino acids. Germline CDR1 and CDR2: GTSNPN and SVGIG (reference sequence). Between the trimmed V and J ends, which lost 1 base and 2 bases, there was a span of 8 bases. To make TCR beta libraries, researchers used iRepertoire HTBI primers and Arm-PCR of CDR3 regions. Via MiXCR, TCRdb re-called the multiplex PCR reads, giving one row per CDR3 protein. The sample includes hundreds of thousands of distinct CDR3 sequences, more than 10% of them seen just once. The data also belong to a second study, concerning T cells in Graves' hyperthyroidism and ophthalmopathy.

The clonotype was recovered from a woman aged 30 to 39 with Graves disease. The source material was peripheral blood mononuclear cells (PBMCs), sampled at new diagnosis, from a patient treated with antithyroid drugs. This chain connects TRBV30 to TRBJ1-1; D unresolved. CDR3 coding DNA: TGTGCCTGGAGTGAGGTCCAAAACACTGAAGCTTTCTTT. Translating gives CAWSEVQNTEAFF.